This entry concerns a single T cell receptor (beta chain). Its target antigen remains unknown. No base qualities exist here, and no much larger clone lies one base off it. This entry belongs to a study of CD8 T cells in ankylosing spondylitis (dated by TCRdb to 2016 to 2017). The study in broad terms: The study set out to find disease-linked TCR variants by profiling T cell receptor beta repertoires in ankylosing spondylitis patients and healthy donors. In total, the full study cohort was made up of some 110 healthy donors and 25 to 30 ankylosing spondylitis patients. Peripheral blood samples were taken, and synovial fluid was additionally collected from ankylosing spondylitis patients. The investigation overall reported the following: A TCR beta motif of seven or eight highly homologous amino acid variants appeared characteristic of blood from ankylosing spondylitis patients. Significant enrichment of the disease-linked clones was reported in matched synovial fluid samples from ankylosing spondylitis patients. The disease-linked clones showed a CD8+ phenotype and occurred at relatively low frequencies in peripheral blood. Some TCR beta motif variants had previously been reported in synovial fluid and blood of reactive arthritis patients, which suggested common disease-initiation mechanisms.

V is clipped by 5 bases and J by 7 bases, and the sequence between their germline boundaries is 20 bases long. The CDR3 goes from the cysteine to the phenylalanine over 15 residues. Only CDR3 DNA is held: 45 bases, read in frame from base 1. CDR1 and CDR2 (SGHTA, FQGNSA) derive from the germline V gene. Reads for this sample came from an Illumina HiSeq 2500. TCR beta libraries were prepared by quantitative 5'-RACE with molecular barcodes. From the authors' description of their analysis: Disease-linked TCR variants were identified with a new computational method built on a probabilistic model of VDJ rearrangement. In-frame beta chains were kept once TCRdb had trimmed the public reads at Q25 with fastp and called clones with MiXCR. Rows are combined by CDR3 protein, so each entry shows the most common genes and DNA. The V and J calls follow TCRdb's processing rather than the paper's. This sample lists approximately 540,000 distinct CDR3 sequences; about 12% were detected once. Of the sample, approximately 6.2% is held by the ten largest clones.

The receptor's source is a male donor with ankylosing spondylitis. Sample: blood, either unsorted or a sorted T cell fraction (not recorded which). The chain uses TRBV7-2 and TRBJ1-2, and perhaps TRBD1 as D gene, on 5 matching bases. CDR3 region: CASSPGDPAYGGYTF. Read as DNA, the sequence is TGTGCCAGCAGCCCCGGGGACCCCGCATACGGTGGCTACACCTTC. The reference TRBV7-2 and TRBJ1-2 proteins fill in what lies around the CDR3, so the full variable domain reads GAGVSQSPSNKVTEKGKDVELRCDPISGHTALYWYRQSLGQGLEFLIYFQGNSAPDKSGLPSDRFSAERTGGSVSTLTIQRTQQEDSAVYLCASSPGDPAYGGYTFGSGTRLTVV.